These 13 T cell receptor beta chains were sequenced from one sample in a study of blood T cell repertoires in COVID-19. Repertoires were generated with immunoSEQ multiplex PCR, while TCRdb's copy carries only in-frame clones and drops some. This table has 130,000 to 150,000 clones, around 83% appearing once. Sequenced input: peripheral blood. These receptors originate from a man in his fifties or sixties with active or convalescent COVID-19.

The rearrangement joins TRBV6-5 to TRBJ1-1; TRBD1 might be the D (5 bases). This CDR3 region has 16 residues. The germline CDR1 and CDR2 sequences are MNHEY and SVGAGI. Between the trimmed V and J ends, which lost 1 base and 0 bases, there was a span of 12 bases. Here the CDR3 reads CASSYLPTAMNTEAFF. For the CDR3, the DNA is TGTGCCAGCAGTTACTTACCGACAGCCATGAACACTGAAGCTTTCTTT.

This chain's CDR3 is CASSEAHRGTVQPQHF. CDR3 nucleotides: TGTGCCAGCAGTGAAGCGCATCGGGGGACGGTTCAGCCCCAGCATTTT. The rearrangement links TRBV6-1 to TRBJ1-5, with D maybe TRBD1 (5 bases). The germline gives CDR1 MNHNS, CDR2 SASEGT. This CDR3 spans 16 amino acids. Trimming cost V 0 bases and J 6 bases, with 15 bases left between them.

The count of this clone is one. The chain combines TRBV28 with TRBJ1-1; 8 bases line up with TRBD1. Germline CDR1 is MDHEN and CDR2 is SYDVKM. J lost 2 bases, V lost 6 bases, and 14 bases had no gene match. The CDR3 totals 17 residues. CDR3 bases: TGTGCCAGCAGGTCCACCGTTGGGACAGGAATTAACACTGAAGCTTTCTTT. Translation: CASRSTVGTGINTEAFF.

J is TRBJ1-4 and V is TRBV12-3 or TRBV12-4; unclear D gene. CDR3 length equals 11 residues. The V end lost 6 bases, the J end lost 10 bases, and 9 bases lay between the germline ends. CDR3 bases: TGTGCCAGCAGGGAAGCGGGAAAACTGTTTTTT. It codes for CASREAGKLFF.

This chain uses TRBV29-1 with TRBJ2-2; a possible D gene is TRBD1 (5 bases). The germline CDR1 and CDR2 sequences are SQVTM and ANQGSEA. This CDR3 is built from 15 residues. V was shortened by 1 base and J by 0 bases, with 9 bases between the two germline ends. CDR3 nucleotide sequence: TGCAGCGTTGAAGTTTTGGGGCCGAACACCGGGGAGCTGTTTTTT. Amino acid sequence: CSVEVLGPNTGELFF.

The V call is TRBV11-3, the J call TRBJ2-5; 7 bases align to TRBD1. The CDR3 extends over 16 amino acids. The V gene end was trimmed by 5 bases and the J gene end by 3 bases; junction bases not matched to a gene: 12. Germline CDR1 reads SGHNT; CDR2 reads YENEEA. Here the CDR3 reads CASSPYFQGEKETQYF. CDR3 nucleotides: TGTGCCAGCAGCCCTTACTTCCAGGGGGAAAAAGAGACCCAGTACTTC.

This clone was picked up one time. The rearrangement links TRBV2 to TRBJ1-1; 7 bases map to TRBD1. V gave up 6 bases and J gave up 1 base; unmatched junction bases: 5. Germline values: CDR1 SNHLY, CDR2 FYNNEI. There are 14 residues in the CDR3. CDR3 region: CASSQGEWNTEAFF. The CDR3 bases are TGTGCCAGCAGCCAGGGGGAGTGGAACACTGAAGCTTTCTTT.

This clone was observed a handful of times. The chain joins TRBV19 to TRBJ1-2; D is unclear. This CDR3 is built from 10 residues. The V end was cut by 7 bases, the J end by 8 bases, with 8 bases between. Germline V lookup: CDR1 LNHDA, CDR2 SQIVND (reference sequence). CDR3 sequence reads: CASTEGGYTF. As DNA, the CDR3 is TGTGCCAGTACGGAGGGAGGCTACACCTTC.

The chain couples TRBV4-3 to TRBJ1-1, with D uncertain. The V and J ends lost 0 bases and 4 bases respectively, with 9 bases between them. The CDR3 runs to 14 residues. Germline V gene data show CDR1 as LGHNA and CDR2 as YSLEER. The DNA of the CDR3 is TGCGCCAGCAGCCAAGAGGGGAGGAGCACTGAAGCTTTCTTT. Protein: CASSQEGRSTEAFF.

J is TRBJ1-2 and V is TRBV24-1; D gene ambiguous. This CDR3 has 11 amino acids. The V end was cut by 9 bases, the J end by 7 bases, with 11 bases between. The germline gives CDR1 KGHDR, CDR2 SFDVKD. CDR3 DNA: TGTGCCACCCACGGGAACAGTGGCTACACCTTC. Translating it yields CATHGNSGYTF.

The V gene is TRBV7-9, the J gene TRBJ2-7; 8 bases fit TRBD2. The CDR3 has 16 residues. Trimming took 0 bases from V and 1 from J; bases not matched to a gene: 5. The germline V gene encodes CDR1 SEHNR and CDR2 FQNEAQ (reference sequence). This CDR3 reads CASSLAPLAESYEQYV. The CDR3 nucleotides read TGTGCCAGCAGCTTAGCCCCACTAGCGGAGTCCTACGAGCAGTACGTC.

The CDR3 nucleotides read TGTGCCAGCAGTTCCGCACAGGTTGCGAACTATGGCTACACCTTC. It yields the protein CASSSAQVANYGYTF. The J gene is TRBJ1-2, the V gene TRBV6-2 or TRBV6-3; perhaps TRBD1 as D (5 bases). From germline, CDR1 is MNHEY and CDR2 SVGEGT. The germline V and J ends were trimmed by 4 bases and 2 bases, with 14 bases remaining between them. This CDR3 spans 15 amino acids.

The rearrangement links TRBV6-2 or TRBV6-3 to TRBJ2-7, with 10 bases lining up with TRBD2. V shed 4 bases and J 3 bases; nucleotides not matched to a gene: 3. Germline values: CDR1 MNHEY, CDR2 SVGEGT. The CDR3 totals 14 residues. The CDR3 protein is CASSWTSGGYEQYF. CDR3 sequence (DNA): TGTGCCAGCAGTTGGACTAGCGGTGGCTACGAGCAGTACTTC.